This entry features one T cell receptor (beta chain) sequence. CDR3 length equals 12 residues. Trimming took 2 bases from V and 10 from J, leaving 6 bases between them. Looked up from germline, CDR1 is LGHDT and CDR2 is YNNKEL (reference sequence). Profiled with immunoSEQ multiplex PCR; TCRdb holds only in-frame clones, not every one. Counted here are 180,000 or so clones, 75% to 85% occurring once; the ten biggest clones make up roughly 15%. This record comes from a study of blood T cell repertoires in COVID-19. Cohort assignment relied on participant-reported clinical history. This sequence originates from a man between 45 and 60 years old who had recovered from COVID-19. Sample: PBMCs or T cells enriched from blood (not recorded which). The chain recombines TRBV3-1 (or the pseudogene TRBV3-2) with TRBJ1-6; D is unresolved. The CDR3 DNA follows: TGTGCCAGCAGCCAACCCTACTCACCCCTCCACTTT. As protein: CASSQPYSPLHF.